This T cell receptor beta chain comes out of a study of regulatory T cells in long-lasting Graves disease. General study results and limits: Relative to new patients (approximately 1,000), persistent patients exhibited greater sharing of public clonotypes (over 2,500).

Time point defined: newly diagnosed GD, antithyroid drugs for less than 3 months. Researchers made the TCR library from RNA that was extracted from PBMCs. Diagnoses of Graves' disease were made by American Thyroid Association guidelines. V was pared by 7 bases and J by 7 bases, with 23 bases between. The V gene's germline CDR1 is MNHEY and CDR2 SVGEGT. This CDR3 is 15 amino acids long. Both iRepertoire HTBI primers and Arm-PCR of CDR3 regions were used to build the TCR beta libraries. TCRdb used MiXCR to reprocess the multiplex PCR reads, holding one entry per CDR3 protein. The sample records some 410,000 distinct CDR3 sequences, about 15% being singletons. Many counts were recorded for this clonotype. The antigen is undetermined. These data are also associated with another study on T cells in Graves' hyperthyroidism and ophthalmopathy. That source reports: In the first-round RT-PCR of the TCR CDR3, the HTBI primer set was used.

This sequence originates from a woman aged 25 to 39 with Graves disease. The sequencing used peripheral blood mononuclear cells (PBMCs), collected at new diagnosis, from a patient treated with antithyroid drugs. This rearrangement joins TRBV6-2 or TRBV6-3 to TRBJ2-7, with D perhaps matching TRBD2 (6 bases). CDR3: CASTDPSERGDEQYF. The CDR3 DNA sequence: TGTGCCAGCACGGACCCTAGCGAGAGAGGGGATGAGCAGTACTTC.